This T cell receptor (beta chain) was found in a study of metastatic and nonmetastatic thyroid tumors. Looking at the study overall: Repertoires of blood and of tissue (tumor or nodule) from malignant and benign thyroid patients were compared.

How the authors handled the data: A distant-metastasis classifier for papillary thyroid cancer was built using CDR3 differences across clinicopathological groups. TCRdb re-processed the PCR reads through MiXCR. The authors' filters were not applied to this entry. The sample carries 25,000 to 30,000 clones, 25% to 30% recorded once. Looked up from germline, CDR1 is DFQATT and CDR2 is SNEGSKA (reference sequence). The CDR3 is made up of 13 amino acids. V dropped 6 bases and J dropped 5 bases, with 16 bases sitting between them. Whole-study results and caveats: Reported TCR beta diversity, measured in blood and tumor, was significantly higher for malignant thyroid tumors than for benign nodules.

Concerning this clone itself: The antigen is unknown.

Patients had received no treatment of any kind before thyroid surgery. The source of this sequence is a female donor with papillary thyroid cancer or a benign thyroid nodule (not recorded which). Some clones in this sample may be carry-over from other donors' samples. Material: blood. The chain combines TRBV20-1 with TRBJ2-5, with D uncertain. The CDR3, as DNA: TGCAGTGCCAGGAAGACCACCGTGGAGACCCAGTACTTC. Translation gives CSARKTTVETQYF.